Listed here are 5 T cell receptor beta chains from one sample, sequenced in a study of OX40 agonist ivuxolimab in advanced cancers. The repertoire was sequenced with immunoSEQ multiplex PCR; TCRdb's copy has only in-frame clones and lacks some. The sample carries around 100,000 clones, about 96% recorded once. Sequencing used CD4+ or CD8+ T cells sorted from blood, obtained in a trial of the OX40 agonist ivuxolimab. The receptors here all came from an adult with an advanced solid tumor such as melanoma, head and neck, liver or kidney cancer.

This chain connects TRBV21-1 to TRBJ2-3; the table names TRBD2, a call not compared with the DNA. TRBV21-1 has pseudogene status. CDR3 length equals 16 residues. The CDR3 coding sequence is TGTGCCAGCGTCATCGGACTGGAGAACAGCACAGATACGCAGTATTTT. Translating it yields CASVIGLENSTDTQYF.

This clone was found once. CDR3 amino acids: CASSASTGTGSKGPYNEQFF. CDR3 DNA sequence: TGTGCCAGCAGCGCCTCAACCGGGACAGGGAGTAAGGGCCCCTACAATGAGCAGTTCTTC. The chain uses TRBV7-3 and TRBJ2-1; 9 nucleotides agree with TRBD1. V shed 5 bases and J 2 bases; nucleotides not matched to a gene: 19. The germline V gene has CDR1 SGHTA and CDR2 FQGTGA. This CDR3 region has 20 residues.

This rearrangement joins TRBV6-5 to TRBJ2-1, with D perhaps TRBD2 (7 bases). Looked up from germline, CDR1 is MNHEY and CDR2 is SVGAGI. The CDR3 length is 15 residues. Trimming left V 2 bases short and J 5 bases short, with 13 bases between. The CDR3 protein is CASSYGAGAHNEQFF. DNA of the CDR3: TGTGCCAGCAGTTACGGCGCGGGGGCCCACAATGAGCAGTTCTTC.

The chain employs TRBV27 and TRBJ2-1; D remains ambiguous. CDR3 size: 13 residues. The V gene's germline CDR1 is MNHEY and CDR2 SMNVEV (reference sequence). Between the trimmed V and J ends, which lost 4 bases and 5 bases, there was a span of 9 bases. Here the CDR3 reads CASSWVVDNEQFF. The CDR3 nucleotides are TGTGCCAGCAGTTGGGTCGTCGACAATGAGCAGTTCTTC.

The gene calls are TRBV30 and TRBJ2-4; D is undetermined. This CDR3 spans 17 amino acids. Deletions cut 4 bases from V and 0 bases from J, with 19 bases between. Germline CDR1 GTSNPN, CDR2 SVGIG (reference sequence). The CDR3 sequence: CAWKGSLRGIAKNIQYF. DNA of the CDR3: TGTGCCTGGAAAGGGTCGCTTAGAGGAATAGCCAAAAACATTCAGTACTTC.